Below are 25 T cell receptor beta chains sequenced from a single sample in a study of CD8 T cells in Susac syndrome. Reverse transcription of about 0.45 to 1 ug RNA used random hexamers. TCRdb re-called the immunoSEQ multiplex PCR reads through MiXCR, storing one row per CDR3 protein. The profile shows some 200,000 distinct CDR3 sequences, roughly nine tenths of them singletons. The sequencing input was CD4+ T cells from PBMCs. Receptors originate from a human donor with Susac syndrome.

This chain connects TRBV12-3 or TRBV12-4 to TRBJ2-2; D is possibly TRBD2 (5 bases). V was clipped by 3 bases and J by 6 bases, with 17 bases between them. This CDR3 region has 16 residues. The CDR3 loop is CASSLDSLPRAGELFF. The CDR3 region has the DNA TGTGCCAGCAGTTTGGATAGTCTACCGCGGGCCGGGGAGCTGTTTTTT.

This clonotype was detected once. The chain couples TRBV7-8 to TRBJ2-3; either TRBD1 or TRBD2 may supply D (6 bases each). The germline CDR1 and CDR2 sequences are SGHVS and FQNEAQ. Trimming cost V 6 bases and J 3 bases, with 25 bases left between them. The CDR3 sequence is 18 residues long. The CDR3 nucleotides read TGTGCCAGCAGTATTCCGCGCCGGAGGGGGAGGAATACAGATACGCAGTATTTT. Translated: CASSIPRRRGRNTDTQYF.

This clonotype was detected once. The V call is TRBV2, the J call TRBJ1-3; D unresolved. Germline CDR1 reads SNHLY; CDR2 reads FYNNEI. This CDR3 contains 17 residues. V shed 1 base and J shed 5 bases, with 18 bases lying between them. The CDR3 DNA reads TGTGCCAGCAGTGAAGAGCCCTGGAGAGTATCCCGAAACACCATATATTTT. Translation: CASSEEPWRVSRNTIYF.

The CDR3 bases are TGCGCCAGCAGCCAAGCCACCAGGGGTTTGTACGAGCAGTACTTC. This translates into CASSQATRGLYEQYF. The chain employs TRBV4-1 and TRBJ2-7; weak D call: TRBD1 (6 bases). Trimming took 1 base from V and 4 from J, leaving 14 bases between them. This CDR3 has 15 amino acids. Germline values: CDR1 MGHRA, CDR2 YSYEKL.

This clonotype has just a few counts. The chain employs TRBV11-2 and TRBJ2-3; D remains unclear. This CDR3 comprises 13 residues. Trimming pared 1 base from V and 2 bases from J, leaving 4 bases between. Germline V CDR1 and CDR2: SGHAT, FQNNGV. The CDR3 here is CASSLGYTDTQYF. The CDR3 DNA is TGTGCCAGCAGCTTAGGTTACACAGATACGCAGTATTTT.

This sequence joins TRBV5-1 and TRBJ2-7; weak D call: TRBD1 (5 bases). Trimming shortened V by 2 bases and J by 2 bases, and 20 bases separated the two germline ends. The length of the CDR3 is 17 residues. Germline lookup yields CDR1 SGHRS and CDR2 YFSETQ. The CDR3 DNA reads as TGCGCCAGCAGCTTCCGACATTCGACAGACACCCCCTACGAGCAGTACTTC. Translated, it gives CASSFRHSTDTPYEQYF.

CDR3 sequence: CASREPARALNTEAFF. For the CDR3, the DNA is TGTGCCAGCAGGGAACCCGCACGGGCCTTGAACACTGAAGCTTTCTTT. The gene calls are TRBV11-2 and TRBJ1-1, with unresolved D. The CDR3 spans 16 residues. Germline CDR1 and CDR2: SGHAT and FQNNGV. Trimming took off 6 bases at V and 0 bases at J, with 17 bases between the two ends.

In its sample, this clonotype was seen once. This chain uses TRBV5-1 with TRBJ2-2, with D unclear. The V gene lost 1 base and the J gene lost 5 bases, with 9 bases spanning the gap. CDR3 length equals 14 residues. Germline loops: CDR1 SGHRS, CDR2 YFSETQ. The CDR3 loop is CASSLYPGTGELFF. For the CDR3, the DNA is TGCGCCAGCAGCTTGTACCCCGGGACCGGGGAGCTGTTTTTT.

This sequence joins TRBV30 and TRBJ2-2; 10 nucleotides match TRBD2. In germline, CDR1 is GTSNPN, CDR2 SVGIG (reference sequence). There are 16 residues in the CDR3. V was pared by 3 bases and J by 1 base, with 5 bases of the junction left unmatched. CDR3 region: CAWRVAGGMNTGELFF. DNA of the CDR3: TGTGCCTGGAGGGTAGCGGGGGGAATGAACACCGGGGAGCTGTTTTTT.

The chain employs TRBV5-1 and TRBJ1-4, with 10 bases that match TRBD1. CDR3 length: 16 amino acids. V gave up 4 bases and J gave up 8 bases; unmatched junction bases: 11. Germline CDR1 reads SGHRS; CDR2 reads YFSETQ. CDR3 DNA sequence: TGCGCCAGCAGCCCGGGGGCTAGACAGGGGGCAGAAAAACTGTTTTTT. Translation gives CASSPGARQGAEKLFF.

A single count supports this clonotype. The V gene is TRBV2, the J gene TRBJ1-5; D gene unclear. The CDR3 has 13 residues. Germline V gives CDR1 SNHLY, CDR2 FYNNEI. The V end was cut by 7 bases, the J end by 2 bases, with 9 bases between. This chain's CDR3 is CASNIVGNQPQHF. In nucleotides, the CDR3 is TGTGCCAGCAACATAGTAGGCAATCAGCCCCAGCATTTT.

This clonotype has a single count. One junction end disagrees with the germline gene, perhaps due to a read error. This chain uses TRBV7-2 with TRBJ2-7, with 8 bases matching TRBD2. The CDR3 consists of 14 residues. Germline V CDR1 and CDR2: SGHTA, FQGNSA. In nucleotides, the CDR3 is TGTGCCAGCAGCCTAGCGGGCGGGGTCTACGAGCAGTACTTC. It yields the protein CASSLAGGVYEQYF.

CDR3 nucleotides: TGTGCCTGGAGTGTTTTGCTATCCCTGTCAAATACAGCAATTCGTACAAACTATGGCTACACCTTC. This sequence encodes CAWSVLLSLSNTAIRTNYGYTF. V gene TRBV30 combines with J gene TRBJ1-2; D remains ambiguous. V was shortened by 0 bases and J by 2 bases, with 34 bases between the two germline ends. The CDR3 has 22 amino acids. Germline-derived CDR1 and CDR2 are GTSNPN and SVGIG (reference sequence).

This chain joins TRBV11-1 and TRBJ2-2; 12 nucleotides align to TRBD2. The CDR3 has 20 residues. From germline, CDR1 is SGHAT and CDR2 FQDESV (reference sequence). V was clipped by 4 bases and J by 0 bases; unmatched bases: 12. The CDR3 reads CASSSLWTSGVVPNTGELFF. CDR3 DNA: TGTGCCAGCAGCTCCCTATGGACTAGCGGGGTAGTACCGAACACCGGGGAGCTGTTTTTT.

This chain links TRBV20-1 with TRBJ1-5; D not resolved. This CDR3 has 15 amino acids. CDR1 DFQATT and CDR2 SNEGSKA come from the germline V gene (reference sequence). Trimming shortened V by 4 bases and J by 0 bases, and 13 bases separated the two germline ends. CDR3 in amino acids: CSATLIDFSNQPQHF. For the CDR3, the DNA is TGCAGTGCTACCCTTATTGACTTTAGCAATCAGCCCCAGCATTTT.

This chain joins TRBV5-1 and TRBJ2-7; D remains ambiguous. The CDR3 runs to 14 residues. V lost 0 bases to trimming and J lost 1 base, with 8 bases between them. The germline gives CDR1 SGHRS, CDR2 YFSETQ. CDR3 loop: CASSLGGTSYEQYF. CDR3 DNA: TGCGCCAGCAGCTTGGGGGGAACATCCTACGAGCAGTACTTC.

A few counts support this clonotype. The chain is built from TRBV5-1 and TRBJ1-1; a possible D gene is TRBD1 (6 bases). Germline V gene data show CDR1 as SGHRS and CDR2 as YFSETQ. CDR3 size: 13 residues. Trimming took off 4 bases at V and 7 bases at J, with 14 bases between the two ends. CDR3 coding DNA: TGCGCCAGCAGCGCAAGGACAGACGTTGAAGCTTTCTTT. Translating gives CASSARTDVEAFF.

The chain recombines TRBV9 with TRBJ2-5; 8 bases align to TRBD2. This CDR3 has 14 amino acids. V dropped 4 bases and J dropped 5; count of bases not matched to a gene: 7. Germline V gives CDR1 SGDLS, CDR2 YYNGEE. The DNA of the CDR3 is TGTGCCAGCAGCCCGTCGGGAGGGGGGGAGACCCAGTACTTC. Its protein product is CASSPSGGGETQYF.

The V gene is TRBV20-1, the J gene TRBJ1-3, with 7 bases that match TRBD1. The CDR3 is made up of 15 amino acids. CDR1 and CDR2 from the germline V gene are DFQATT and SNEGSKA (reference sequence). The ends lost 5 bases at V and 3 bases at J; junction bases unmatched: 10. CDR3 region: CSAPRQGLGGNTIYF. In nucleotides, the CDR3 is TGCAGTGCTCCAAGACAGGGATTGGGTGGAAACACCATATATTTT.

The chain is built from TRBV4-1 and TRBJ2-1; no firm D call. CDR1 MGHRA and CDR2 YSYEKL come from the germline V gene. The V end was cut by 0 bases, the J end by 4 bases, with 13 bases between. The CDR3 covers 16 residues. Here the CDR3 DNA reads TGCGCCAGCAGCCAAGATCGAGGTGGTAGTTACAATGAGCAGTTCTTC. It yields the protein CASSQDRGGSYNEQFF.

CDR3 sequence: CASSPLQQGWDTEAFF. The CDR3 bases are TGTGCCAGTAGTCCCCTACAGCAGGGATGGGACACTGAAGCTTTCTTT. The chain has TRBV19 and TRBJ1-1; D is perhaps TRBD1 (5 bases). CDR1 and CDR2 from the germline V gene are LNHDA and SQIVND (reference sequence). The CDR3 has 16 amino acids. V was shortened by 5 bases and J by 3 bases, with 19 bases between the two germline ends. Using reference TRBV19 and TRBJ1-1 for the parts outside the CDR3, the full variable domain is DGGITQSPKYLFRKEGQNVTLSCEQNLNHDAMYWYRQDPGQGLRLIYYSQIVNDFQKGDIAEGYSVSREKKESFPLTVTSAQKNPTAFYLCASSPLQQGWDTEAFFGQGTRLTVV.

This clonotype was detected only once. The DNA of the CDR3 is TGCGCCAGCATGACTAGCGGTACTAGCACAGATACGCAGTATTTT. Protein product: CASMTSGTSTDTQYF. This rearrangement joins TRBV5-1 to TRBJ2-3, with 9 bases that match TRBD2. The CDR3 is made up of 15 amino acids. J was trimmed by 0 bases and V by 6 bases; bases with no gene match: 5. The germline V gene has CDR1 SGHRS and CDR2 YFSETQ.

V and J are TRBV29-1 and TRBJ1-4; 8 nucleotides agree with TRBD1. Looked up from germline, CDR1 is SQVTM and CDR2 is ANQGSEA. J was trimmed by 5 bases and V by 6 bases; bases with no gene match: 11. The CDR3 consists of 15 residues. DNA of the CDR3: TGCAGCGTCTCTGACAGGGGCTCCCAGAATGAAAAACTGTTTTTT. Translation gives CSVSDRGSQNEKLFF.

The rearrangement links TRBV19 to TRBJ2-5; D ambiguous. V gave up 5 bases and J gave up 3 bases, with 10 bases separating them. Germline-derived CDR1 and CDR2 are LNHDA and SQIVND (reference sequence). The CDR3 consists of 13 residues. The chain's CDR3 is CASSPAGKETQYF. The DNA for the CDR3 is TGTGCCAGTAGTCCCGCCGGTAAAGAGACCCAGTACTTC.

Written as DNA, the CDR3 is TGTGCCAGCAGCCCGGACAGGGACCCCTACGAGCAGTACTTC. This encodes CASSPDRDPYEQYF. This chain joins TRBV9 and TRBJ2-7; 8 nucleotides agree with TRBD1. This CDR3 has 14 residues. The trim removed 4 bases at V and 2 bases at J, leaving 5 bases unmatched. The germline gives CDR1 SGDLS, CDR2 YYNGEE.